These 19 T cell receptor beta chains originate from one sample sequenced in a study of shared clonotypes between healthy human individuals (dated by TCRdb to about 2020). Libraries were constructed by the immunoSEQ multiplex PCR assay. In its TCRdb copy, this immuneACCESS table keeps in-frame sequences only and misses some clones. Where compared with another copy, unresolved V genes explain less than half of these, and the others have no known cause. Across this sample there are around 95,000 clones, with around two thirds seen only once. 45% of the sample is in the top ten clones. Sequenced: memory CD8+ T cells sorted from blood. This sample's cell subset or site label indicates: CD45RO+ cells pooled with CCR7-negative TemRA cells. The receptor source for this set is a man between 25 and 39 years old in good health.

The chain recombines TRBV7-2 with TRBJ1-1; no reliable D call. Germline CDR1 reads SGHTA; CDR2 reads FQGNSA. V lost 4 bases to trimming and J lost 0 bases, with 15 bases between them. The CDR3 consists of 16 residues. CDR3 nucleotides: TGTGCCAGCAGCTCCTTGGGGTTGGGAGTGAACACTGAAGCTTTCTTT. Encoded protein: CASSSLGLGVNTEAFF.

Here the CDR3 DNA reads TGTGCCAGCAGCAGTAAAGCGGGAGGGCCGCCGGTCGAGCAGTACTTC. It specifies CASSSKAGGPPVEQYF. The chain has TRBV14 and TRBJ2-7, with TRBD2 matching 10 bases. The CDR3 is 16 amino acids. V was pared by 5 bases and J by 6 bases, with 13 bases of the junction left unmatched. The germline gives CDR1 SGHDN, CDR2 FVKESK.

This clone occurred once. CDR3: CASSETGVSYEQYF. The CDR3 region has the DNA TGTGCCAGCAGTGAGACGGGAGTCTCCTACGAGCAGTACTTC. The gene calls are TRBV6-1 and TRBJ2-7, with D possibly matching TRBD2 (6 bases). The CDR3 totals 14 residues. Germline V CDR1 and CDR2: MNHNS, SASEGT. Deletions cut 3 bases from V and 0 bases from J, with 9 bases between.

This clone was recorded once. For the CDR3, the DNA is TGTGCCAGCAGCCCAGGGGTCTCCTACGAGCAGTACTTC. Encoded protein: CASSPGVSYEQYF. J is TRBJ2-7 and V is TRBV5-6; D is possibly TRBD1 (6 bases). Germline CDR1 reads SGHDT; CDR2 reads YYEEEE. This CDR3 is 13 amino acids long. V was pared by 4 bases and J by 0 bases, with 8 bases between.

The sample holds one count of this clone. The V and J genes are TRBV5-4 and TRBJ1-4; 12 bases map to TRBD1. V dropped 1 base and J dropped 8; count of bases not matched to a gene: 3. CDR3 length: 15 amino acids. Per germline, CDR1 SGHNT and CDR2 YYREEE (reference sequence). The CDR3 nucleotides are TGTGCCAGCAGCTTGCCGGGACAGGGGGCCGAAAAACTGTTTTTT. Encoded protein: CASSLPGQGAEKLFF.

This clone showed up just a few times. CDR3 in amino acids: CSVEDRRQGNTDTQYF. CDR3 nucleotides: TGCAGCGTTGAAGATCGTCGGCAGGGGAACACAGATACGCAGTATTTT. The chain carries TRBV29-1 and TRBJ2-3, with a possible D match to TRBD1 (6 bases). The germline V gene has CDR1 SQVTM and CDR2 ANQGSEA. This CDR3 region has 16 residues. Between the trimmed V and J ends, which lost 0 bases and 2 bases, there was a span of 15 bases.

This clone was counted only a few times. The chain employs TRBV6-1 and TRBJ1-2, with D perhaps TRBD1 (5 bases). V dropped 1 base and J dropped 0 bases, with 12 bases sitting between them. Germline CDR1 reads MNHNS; CDR2 reads SASEGT. The CDR3 has 16 residues. CDR3 coding DNA: TGTGCCAGCAGTGAAGGTAGGGGCCGGACTAACTATGGCTACACCTTC. Translation gives CASSEGRGRTNYGYTF.

This clone showed up just once. The rearrangement uses TRBV19 and TRBJ2-1; 7 bases map to TRBD2. Trimming cost V 5 bases and J 4 bases; bases outside gene matches: 8. CDR1 LNHDA and CDR2 SQIVND come from the germline V gene (reference sequence). The CDR3 is 15 residues long. CDR3 in amino acids: CASSSTGGWYNEQFF. CDR3 DNA sequence: TGTGCCAGTAGTTCGACGGGGGGTTGGTACAATGAGCAGTTCTTC.

The gene calls are TRBV27 and TRBJ2-5, with D perhaps TRBD1 (6 bases). Germline assignment: CDR1 MNHEY and CDR2 SMNVEV (reference sequence). The CDR3 is made up of 15 amino acids. The germline V and J ends were trimmed by 4 bases and 5 bases, with 17 bases remaining between them. The chain's CDR3 is CASSSYRALGETQYF. For the CDR3, the DNA is TGTGCCAGCAGTTCCTACAGGGCGTTGGGGGAGACCCAGTACTTC.

The rearrangement joins TRBV14 to TRBJ2-1, with 8 bases matching TRBD1. CDR1 is SGHDN, CDR2 FVKESK, per germline. The length of the CDR3 is 15 residues. The trim removed 1 base at V and 9 bases at J, leaving 8 bases unmatched. The CDR3 DNA follows: TGTGCCAGCAGCCAAGTAAACAGGGGGATTGGTGAGCAGTTCTTC. This sequence encodes CASSQVNRGIGEQFF.

The chain is built from TRBV28 and TRBJ1-5; perhaps TRBD1 as D (5 bases). V lost 7 bases and J 0 bases, leaving 13 bases between the germline ends. The CDR3 loop spans 15 amino acids. CDR1 is MDHEN, CDR2 SYDVKM, per germline. The CDR3 sequence is CASTLQVYSNQPQHF. The CDR3 DNA reads TGTGCCAGCACCCTACAGGTCTATAGCAATCAGCCCCAGCATTTT.

The chain uses TRBV7-2 and TRBJ1-1; no firm D call. CDR3 length equals 14 residues. The V and J ends lost 3 bases and 1 base respectively, with 9 bases between them. From germline, CDR1 is SGHTA and CDR2 FQGNSA. DNA of the CDR3: TGTGCCAGCAGCTTGTGGGCTGGGAACACTGAAGCTTTCTTT. As protein: CASSLWAGNTEAFF.

This clone was seen just once. The chain uses TRBV9 and TRBJ2-1; the D gene is possibly TRBD2 (6 bases). Germline V gene sequence: CDR1 SGDLS, CDR2 YYNGEE. The CDR3 is 15 amino acids. Trimming left V 3 bases short and J 6 bases short, with 16 bases between. CDR3 region: CASSGAGTSPNEQFF. The DNA for the CDR3 is TGTGCCAGCAGCGGGGCCGGGACTTCCCCCAATGAGCAGTTCTTC.

J is TRBJ1-2 and V is TRBV27, with TRBD1 matching 11 bases. Losses at the gene ends were 6 bases for V and 1 base for J; bases not matched to a gene: 10. The CDR3 spans 17 residues. Germline V gene sequence: CDR1 MNHEY, CDR2 SMNVEV (reference sequence). CDR3: CASSPRDRGRGNYGYTF. In DNA form, the CDR3 reads TGTGCCAGCAGCCCCCGGGACAGGGGGAGGGGTAACTATGGCTACACCTTC.

The rearrangement joins TRBV7-8 to TRBJ2-2, with TRBD2 as a possible D gene (5 bases). V was trimmed by 4 bases and J by 5 bases, leaving 11 bases between them. Germline CDR1 reads SGHVS; CDR2 reads FQNEAQ. This CDR3 is built from 14 residues. CDR3 sequence reads: CASSYKTGTGELFF. In DNA form, the CDR3 reads TGTGCCAGCAGCTACAAAACGGGGACCGGGGAGCTGTTTTTT.

This clone was seen many times. This chain joins TRBV5-4 and TRBJ2-7; 7 nucleotides match TRBD2. This CDR3 is 16 amino acids long. Germline lookup yields CDR1 SGHNT and CDR2 YYREEE (reference sequence). J lost 1 base, V lost 3 bases, and 10 bases had no gene match. The CDR3 reads CASSWGGRLGSYEQYF. As DNA, the CDR3 is TGTGCCAGCAGCTGGGGGGGTAGACTAGGGTCCTACGAGCAGTACTTC.

The chain is built from TRBV30 and TRBJ1-2; TRBD1 aligns across 9 bases. With V trimmed by 0 bases and J by 1 base, 6 bases remained unmatched. The CDR3 totals 16 residues. The germline CDR1 and CDR2 sequences are GTSNPN and SVGIG (reference sequence). The CDR3 here is CAWSVPGTGRNYGYTF. The CDR3 coding sequence is TGTGCCTGGAGTGTGCCTGGGACAGGGCGTAACTATGGCTACACCTTC. Based on the CDR3 plus reference TRBV30 and TRBJ1-2, the full variable domain is SQTIHQWPATLVQPVGSPLSLECTVEGTSNPNLYWYRQAAGRGLQLLFYSVGIGQISSEVPQNLSASRPQDRQFILSSKKLLLSDSGFYLCAWSVPGTGRNYGYTFGSGTRLTVV.

This clone is a singleton in its sample. The V and J genes are TRBV25-1 and TRBJ2-5; no clear D. The V gene's germline CDR1 is MGHDK and CDR2 SYGVNS. The length of the CDR3 is 16 residues. V lost 5 bases and J 1 base, leaving 17 bases between the germline ends. In DNA form, the CDR3 reads TGTGCCAGCAGTCCTCGATTGGGCGCCTCCCAAGAGACCCAGTACTTC. Amino acid sequence: CASSPRLGASQETQYF.

This chain connects TRBV18 to TRBJ2-3; no clear D gene. CDR1 and CDR2 from the germline V gene are KGHSH and LQKENI. The germline V and J ends were trimmed by 3 bases and 6 bases, with 16 bases remaining between them. The CDR3 extends over 15 amino acids. CDR3 sequence (DNA): TGTGCCAGCTCACCCAGCCAGGAGTCGGCGGATACGCAGTATTTT. It is translated as CASSPSQESADTQYF.